This TCR beta chain was obtained from a study of blood T cell repertoires in COVID-19. Study information: In each case, the material was cDNA or gDNA derived from T cells, B-cell-depleted T cells, or PBMCs.

Germline values: CDR1 SQVTM, CDR2 ANQGSEA. The CDR3 length is 11 residues. V gave up 2 bases and J gave up 10 bases, with 9 bases separating them. Clinical history as reported by participants underpinned cohort assignment. Sequencing used immunoSEQ multiplex PCR; TCRdb keeps in-frame clones, though not all of them. The repertoire consists of over 350,000 clones, with around 90% occurring once and the leading ten covering approximately 2%. The sequence was obtained from a woman between 18 and 29 years old with acute COVID-19. The source material was PBMCs or T cells enriched from blood (not recorded which). This sequence joins TRBV29-1 and TRBJ2-1, with D hard to call. The CDR3 bases are TGCAGCGTTGAATCTCAGGTAGAGCAGTTCTTC. Its protein product is CSVESQVEQFF.